These T cell receptor beta chains were read from a single sample in a study of regulatory T cells in long-lasting Graves disease. In TCRdb, the multiplex PCR reads were re-called with MiXCR into one record per CDR3 protein. The repertoire holds approximately 360,000 distinct CDR3 sequences, with about 10% as singletons. Another study also made use of these data, one on T cells in Graves' hyperthyroidism and ophthalmopathy.

The starting material was peripheral blood mononuclear cells (PBMCs), obtained at new diagnosis, from a patient treated with antithyroid drugs. The receptors were gathered from a woman under 30 with Graves disease. CDR3s include the opening cysteine and the closing phenylalanine or tryptophan. Each record gives: J gene, V gene, clone size, D gene, CDR3 protein, CDR3 DNA. The D gene is left open where the match is weak. Some rows have no size entry. The others give once, few or many, or a class for an expanded clone.

J gene: TRBJ1-2
V gene: TRBV11-2
clone size: few
D gene: -
CDR3 protein: CASSLDVSGAGGYTF
CDR3 DNA: TGTGCCAGCAGCTTAGATGTTTCGGGGGCGGGTGGCTACACCTTC

J gene: TRBJ2-7
V gene: TRBV20-1
clone size: many
D gene: TRBD1
CDR3 protein: CSARDHTDRVPSYEQYF
CDR3 DNA: TGCAGTGCTAGAGATCACACAGACAGGGTTCCCTCCTACGAGCAGTACTTC

J gene: TRBJ2-2
V gene: TRBV11-3
clone size: many
D gene: -
CDR3 protein: CASSSSDPGDTGELFF
CDR3 DNA: TGTGCCAGCAGCTCCAGCGACCCCGGGGACACCGGGGAGCTGTTTTTT

J gene: TRBJ2-1
V gene: TRBV13
clone size: -
D gene: TRBD2
CDR3 protein: CASSDLGLADNEQFF
CDR3 DNA: TGTGCCAGCAGCGACCTTGGACTAGCAGACAATGAGCAGTTCTTC

J gene: TRBJ2-2
V gene: TRBV4-3
clone size: few
D gene: -
CDR3 protein: CASSQESPRLPNTGELFF
CDR3 DNA: TGCGCCAGCAGCCAAGAGTCCCCTAGACTTCCGAACACCGGGGAGCTGTTTTTT

J gene: TRBJ2-1
V gene: TRBV7-9
clone size: many
D gene: -
CDR3 protein: CASYPGASYNEQFF
CDR3 DNA: TGTGCCAGCTACCCGGGGGCTTCCTACAATGAGCAGTTCTTC

J gene: TRBJ2-3
V gene: TRBV5-1
clone size: -
D gene: -
CDR3 protein: CASSLGPWSTDTQYF
CDR3 DNA: TGCGCCAGCAGCTTGGGTCCCTGGAGCACAGATACGCAGTATTTT

J gene: TRBJ2-7
V gene: TRBV3-1
clone size: many
D gene: -
CDR3 protein: CASSRRASSYEQYF
CDR3 DNA: TGTGCCAGCAGCCGACGGGCTAGCTCCTACGAGCAGTACTTC

J gene: TRBJ1-6
V gene: TRBV18
clone size: once
D gene: -
CDR3 protein: CASSPYHEGASRTYNSPLHF
CDR3 DNA: TGTGCCAGCTCACCATATCACGAGGGCGCAAGTCGGACCTATAATTCACCCCTCCACTTT

J gene: TRBJ2-1
V gene: TRBV12-3/TRBV12-4
clone size: many
D gene: -
CDR3 protein: CASGPYNEQFF
CDR3 DNA: TGTGCCAGCGGGCCTTACAATGAGCAGTTCTTC

J gene: TRBJ1-2
V gene: TRBV2
clone size: many
D gene: -
CDR3 protein: CASSDGFFGGLNGYTF
CDR3 DNA: TGTGCCAGCAGTGACGGGTTCTTTGGGGGGCTAAATGGCTACACCTTC

J gene: TRBJ2-5
V gene: TRBV2
clone size: many
D gene: -
CDR3 protein: CANLGTALETQYF
CDR3 DNA: TGTGCCAACCTAGGGACCGCCCTAGAGACCCAGTACTTC

J gene: TRBJ2-1
V gene: TRBV20-1
clone size: many
D gene: TRBD1
CDR3 protein: CSARIVRGQTPYNEQFF
CDR3 DNA: TGCAGTGCTAGAATCGTCAGGGGGCAAACTCCCTACAATGAGCAGTTCTTC

J gene: TRBJ1-1
V gene: TRBV11-2
clone size: many
D gene: -
CDR3 protein: CASSRYGGGTEAFF
CDR3 DNA: TGTGCCAGCAGCCGTTATGGGGGAGGGACTGAAGCTTTCTTT

J gene: TRBJ1-6
V gene: TRBV7-2
clone size: many
D gene: -
CDR3 protein: CASSLIQSPLHF
CDR3 DNA: TGTGCCAGCAGCCTAATCCAATCACCCCTCCACTTT

J gene: TRBJ2-5
V gene: TRBV2
clone size: many
D gene: TRBD1
CDR3 protein: CASSARGETQYF
CDR3 DNA: TGTGCCAGCAGTGCCAGGGGGGAGACCCAGTACTTC

J gene: TRBJ2-7
V gene: TRBV5-1
clone size: few
D gene: -
CDR3 protein: CASSLSRQNSYGQHF
CDR3 DNA: TGCGCCAGCAGCTTATCCCGACAGAATTCTTACGGGCAGCACTTC

J gene: TRBJ2-1
V gene: TRBV5-4
clone size: few
D gene: -
CDR3 protein: CASSFAGAVTYNEQFF
CDR3 DNA: TGTGCCAGCAGCTTCGCAGGGGCGGTTACCTACAATGAGCAGTTCTTC

J gene: TRBJ1-6
V gene: TRBV6-1
clone size: many
D gene: TRBD1
CDR3 protein: CASSPDRGLSSLHF
CDR3 DNA: TGTGCCAGCAGCCCGGACAGGGGGCTCTCTTCCCTCCACTTT

J gene: TRBJ2-1
V gene: TRBV20-1
clone size: few
D gene: -
CDR3 protein: CSARVPRGGNEQFF
CDR3 DNA: TGCAGTGCCAGGGTTCCTAGAGGTGGCAATGAGCAGTTCTTC

J gene: TRBJ2-7
V gene: TRBV10-3
clone size: many
D gene: TRBD1
CDR3 protein: CAIKIEGAEEQYF
CDR3 DNA: TGTGCCATCAAAATAGAGGGGGCAGAAGAGCAGTACTTC

J gene: TRBJ2-3
V gene: TRBV19
clone size: -
D gene: -
CDR3 protein: CASSTPGMTDTQYF
CDR3 DNA: TGTGCCAGTAGTACTCCGGGAATGACAGATACGCAGTATTTT

J gene: TRBJ2-2
V gene: TRBV12-3/TRBV12-4
clone size: -
D gene: -
CDR3 protein: CASTWGGPTGELFF
CDR3 DNA: TGTGCCAGCACCTGGGGGGGGCCCACCGGGGAGCTGTTTTTT

J gene: TRBJ1-1
V gene: TRBV5-1
clone size: many
D gene: TRBD1
CDR3 protein: CASRRRTGGSTEAFF
CDR3 DNA: TGCGCCAGCAGACGCAGGACAGGGGGATCCACTGAAGCTTTCTTT

J gene: TRBJ2-1
V gene: TRBV18
clone size: few
D gene: -
CDR3 protein: CASSRDSFLEQFF
CDR3 DNA: TGTGCCAGCTCCAGGGACTCGTTCCTTGAGCAGTTCTTC

J gene: TRBJ2-7
V gene: TRBV3-1
clone size: -
D gene: TRBD2
CDR3 protein: CASSPLLAGGSNEQYF
CDR3 DNA: TGTGCCAGCAGTCCTCTACTAGCGGGAGGTAGTAACGAGCAGTACTTC

J gene: TRBJ2-3
V gene: TRBV2
clone size: many
D gene: -
CDR3 protein: CASSVSGGRIGDTQYF
CDR3 DNA: TGTGCCAGCAGTGTGTCGGGGGGCCGAATAGGAGATACGCAGTATTTT